The entry that follows covers one T cell receptor (beta chain) sequence. The sample belongs to a study of blood T cell repertoires in COVID-19. Across the whole study: Sources were T cells, B-cell-depleted T cells, or PBMCs; the material itself was cDNA or gDNA.

As originally analysed: Amplifying reference gene primers gave estimates of nucleated cell counts. This table comes from immunoSEQ multiplex PCR, and its TCRdb copy is limited to in-frame clones, with some not included. That table gives V, J and clone size, and the DNA gave D and trimming. The profile shows about 50,000 clones, about nine tenths of them singletons. Trimming stripped 5 bases from V and 0 bases from J, with 2 bases between. This CDR3 has 13 residues. The TCR comes from a human donor in a cohort sampled during active COVID-19. The V call is TRBV12-3 or TRBV12-4, the J call TRBJ2-6; the D is unclear. The sequencing input was peripheral blood. CDR3 sequence: CASSRSGANVLTF. The DNA of the CDR3 is TGTGCCAGCAGTCGCTCTGGGGCCAACGTCCTGACTTTC.